The 24 T cell receptor beta chains listed next were all sequenced from one sample in a study of regulatory T cells in long-lasting Graves disease. To make TCR beta libraries, researchers used iRepertoire HTBI primers and Arm-PCR of CDR3 regions. TCRdb independently ran MiXCR on the multiplex PCR reads; one entry per CDR3 protein. The repertoire holds some 450,000 distinct CDR3 sequences, with 23% as singletons. Stated time point: persistent/refractory GD, antithyroid drugs over 5 years with positive TRAb. Following extraction of RNA from PBMCs, that RNA was used to make the TCR library. The specimen was peripheral blood mononuclear cells (PBMCs), collected when the disease was refractory, from a patient treated with antithyroid drugs. The receptors shown here come from a female donor with Graves disease.

Only a few counts were recorded for this clonotype. The genes are TRBV19 and TRBJ1-5; tentative D call: TRBD1 (5 bases). Trimming took off 0 bases at V and 4 bases at J, with 10 bases between the two ends. This CDR3 region has 15 residues. Germline V lookup: CDR1 LNHDA, CDR2 SQIVND (reference sequence). In nucleotides, the CDR3 is TGTGCCAGTAGTATAGACAGGGCAGGAAATCAGCCCCAGCATTTT. Encoded protein: CASSIDRAGNQPQHF.

The rearrangement joins TRBV20-1 to TRBJ2-5; TRBD1 matches at 9 bases. J lost 1 base, V lost 3 bases, and 6 bases had no gene match. The CDR3 has 15 amino acids. CDR1 is DFQATT and CDR2 is SNEGSKA in the germline V gene (reference sequence). In DNA form, the CDR3 reads TGCAGTGCTAGGGACAGGGGCCGAGTCCAAGAGACCCAGTACTTC. Translated: CSARDRGRVQETQYF.

Concerning this clonotype: This may come from a read error, since a much larger clone is one base off. The V call is TRBV6-1, the J call TRBJ1-2; 7 bases are a match to TRBD1. Germline V gene sequence: CDR1 MNHNS, CDR2 SASEGT. This CDR3 contains 14 residues. CDR3 in DNA: TGTGCCAGCAGTGAACTGACAGGGCGAGGCGGCTACGCCTTC. Amino acids: CASSELTGRGGYAF.

This clonotype was counted at least ten times. V usage is TRBV7-8 and J usage is TRBJ1-2, with TRBD1 identical over 7 bases. The CDR3 has 14 residues. CDR1 is SGHVS, CDR2 FQNEAQ, per germline. V lost 0 bases, J lost 5 bases, and 3 bases stayed unmatched. CDR3 region: CASSLARQGYGYTF. As DNA, the CDR3 is TGTGCCAGCAGCTTAGCCCGACAGGGTTATGGCTACACCTTC.

The chain uses TRBV19 and TRBJ1-1; TRBD1 might be the D (6 bases). Trimming took 5 bases from V and 0 from J, leaving 16 bases between them. This CDR3 comprises 16 residues. Germline lookup yields CDR1 LNHDA and CDR2 SQIVND (reference sequence). The CDR3: CASSSRRGDMNTEAFF. In DNA, the CDR3 is TGTGCCAGTAGTTCCCGAAGGGGGGACATGAACACTGAAGCTTTCTTT.

The rearrangement joins TRBV6-1 to TRBJ1-6, with D perhaps matching TRBD1 (5 bases). Germline loops: CDR1 MNHNS, CDR2 SASEGT. CDR3 length: 13 amino acids. V was cut by 9 bases and J by 7 bases, with 13 bases left in between. The CDR3 nucleotides are TGTGCCAGTTCTGACAGATACAATTCACCCCTCCACTTT. Amino acids: CASSDRYNSPLHF.

This clonotype was counted a few times. This chain joins TRBV15 and TRBJ2-5; 8 nucleotides match TRBD2. The CDR3 runs 14 residues. Germline V CDR1 and CDR2: LNHNV, YYDKDF (reference sequence). Trimming at V came to 6 bases and at J to 5 bases, leaving 8 bases not matched to a gene. The CDR3 protein is CATRSGRVAETQYF. The DNA of the CDR3 is TGTGCCACCAGAAGCGGGAGAGTCGCGGAGACCCAGTACTTC.

This clonotype was observed a handful of times. The genes are TRBV30 and TRBJ1-2; perhaps TRBD1 as D (6 bases). The CDR3 has 13 residues. V lost 2 bases to trimming and J lost 4 bases, with 11 bases between them. Germline loops: CDR1 GTSNPN, CDR2 SVGIG (reference sequence). Here the CDR3 DNA reads TGTGCCTGGAGTAACAGGGAGAGCTATGGCTACACCTTC. Its translation is CAWSNRESYGYTF. The entire variable domain, with the rest obtained from reference TRBV30 and TRBJ1-2, is as follows: SQTIHQWPATLVQPVGSPLSLECTVEGTSNPNLYWYRQAAGRGLQLLFYSVGIGQISSEVPQNLSASRPQDRQFILSSKKLLLSDSGFYLCAWSNRESYGYTFGSGTRLTVV.

Many counts were recorded for this clonotype. The chain is built from TRBV2 and TRBJ1-2; no firm D call. Germline assignment: CDR1 SNHLY and CDR2 FYNNEI. The CDR3 extends over 13 amino acids. V was trimmed by 7 bases and J by 0 bases, leaving 9 bases between them. Written as DNA, the CDR3 is TGTGCCAGCATAAGGGAAACTAACTATGGCTACACCTTC. Protein sequence: CASIRETNYGYTF.

This clonotype was counted only a few times. V is TRBV15 and J is TRBJ1-2, with a tentative D call TRBD1 (5 bases). CDR3 length: 14 amino acids. Germline V lookup: CDR1 LNHNV, CDR2 YYDKDF (reference sequence). Between the trimmed V and J ends, which lost 7 bases and 3 bases, there was a span of 15 bases. The CDR3 nucleotides are TGTGCCACCATGAGGGGAGGGAGGGACTATGGCTACACCTTC. Translated, it gives CATMRGGRDYGYTF.

The sample holds a few counts of this clonotype. The V gene is TRBV28, the J gene TRBJ2-3; 9 bases align to TRBD1. The germline gives CDR1 MDHEN, CDR2 SYDVKM. The V and J ends lost 11 bases and 2 bases, in that order; junction bases with no gene match: 11. The CDR3 is made up of 15 amino acids. In DNA form, the CDR3 reads TGTGCCGCCGGAATCGGGACAGGGTTCACAGATACGCAGTATTTT. Translation gives CAAGIGTGFTDTQYF. Variable domain in full (rest from reference TRBV28 and TRBJ2-3): DVKVTQSSRYLVKRTGEKVFLECVQDMDHENMFWYRQDPGLGLRLIYFSYDVKMKEKGDIPEGYSVSREKKERFSLILESASTNQTSMYLCAAGIGTGFTDTQYFGPGTRLTVL.

This clonotype was counted between two and nine times. The chain has TRBV27 and TRBJ2-7; 7 nucleotides align to TRBD2. Trimming removed 2 bases from V and 2 bases from J; junction bases left unmatched: 6. The length of the CDR3 is 15 residues. The germline CDR1 and CDR2 sequences are MNHEY and SMNVEV (reference sequence). This CDR3 is CASSLGGLKPYEQYF. For the CDR3, the DNA is TGTGCCAGCAGTTTAGGGGGACTAAAACCCTACGAGCAGTACTTC.

Ten or more counts support this clonotype. The CDR3 nucleotides are TGTGCCAGCAGCTTCGGACAGGCATTTACGGACATTCAGTACTTC. As protein: CASSFGQAFTDIQYF. V is TRBV12-3 or TRBV12-4 and J is TRBJ2-4, with 7 bases identical to TRBD1. The CDR3 contains 15 residues. Germline trimming cut 6 bases from V and 8 bases from J; bases unmatched to any gene: 13.

This clonotype has ten or more counts. This sequence joins TRBV28 and TRBJ2-7; 7 bases line up with TRBD1. The V segment lost 6 bases and the J segment 4 bases; nucleotides outside the gene matches: 9. Germline loops: CDR1 MDHEN, CDR2 SYDVKM. This CDR3 has 14 amino acids. The chain's CDR3 is CASRDASTGYEQYF. The CDR3 DNA sequence: TGTGCCAGCAGGGACGCCTCGACAGGGTACGAGCAGTACTTC.

This clonotype was counted only a few times. The chain combines TRBV6-1 with TRBJ2-7; 12 nucleotides match TRBD2. Per germline, CDR1 MNHNS and CDR2 SASEGT. CDR3 length equals 17 residues. Unmatched junction bases numbered 12, after V lost 4 bases and J lost 5 bases. CDR3 in amino acids: CASSARLAGEYPHEQYF. In nucleotides, the CDR3 is TGTGCCAGCAGTGCAAGACTAGCGGGAGAATACCCCCACGAGCAGTACTTC.

This clonotype appeared a few times. The chain uses TRBV29-1 and TRBJ2-2; tentatively, D is TRBD1 (5 bases). This CDR3 is built from 13 residues. Germline V gene data show CDR1 as SQVTM and CDR2 as ANQGSEA. Trimming removed 4 bases from V and 0 bases from J, with 6 bases in between. CDR3 residues: CSVATANTGELFF. Here the CDR3 DNA reads TGCAGCGTTGCGACAGCGAACACCGGGGAGCTGTTTTTT.

Details on this clonotype: A much larger clone differs from this one at a single base, so this may be a read error. The CDR3 reads CASSQLPSGSYEQYF. For the CDR3, the DNA is TGTGCCAGCAGCCAACTCCCTAGCGGGAGTTACGAGCAGTACTTC. The chain is built from TRBV3-1 and TRBJ2-7; 10 nucleotides match TRBD2. V was clipped by 2 bases and J by 4 bases; unmatched bases: 5. CDR3 size: 15 residues. Germline values: CDR1 LGHDT, CDR2 YNNKEL (reference sequence).

This clonotype was seen ten or more times. This chain connects TRBV11-2 to TRBJ1-5; 9 bases align to TRBD1. Germline CDR1 and CDR2: SGHAT and FQNNGV. CDR3 size: 17 residues. The V segment lost 2 bases and the J segment 1 base; nucleotides outside the gene matches: 6. CDR3 sequence: CASSLNRGLRSNQPQHF. The CDR3, as DNA: TGTGCCAGCAGCTTAAACAGGGGGCTTCGAAGCAATCAGCCCCAGCATTTT.

This sequence joins TRBV7-9 and TRBJ1-1; D is possibly TRBD1 (5 bases). Germline CDR1 and CDR2: SEHNR and FQNEAQ (reference sequence). The V end was cut by 5 bases, the J end by 0 bases, with 19 bases between. CDR3 length: 17 amino acids. CDR3 nucleotides: TGTGCCAGCAGCCCATTATCGGGGGGATTGATGAACACTGAAGCTTTCTTT. Translating it yields CASSPLSGGLMNTEAFF. Full variable domain (rest looked up from reference TRBV7-9 and TRBJ1-1): DTGVSQNPRHKITKRGQNVTFRCDPISEHNRLYWYRQTLGQGPEFLTYFQNEAQLEKSRLLSDRFSAERPKGSFSTLEIQRTEQGDSAMYLCASSPLSGGLMNTEAFFGQGTRLTVV.

This clonotype has a count of ten or more. The rearrangement links TRBV12-3 or TRBV12-4 to TRBJ1-5; no definite D call. This CDR3 has 15 amino acids. Trimming removed 1 base at V and 0 bases at J, with 7 bases between. The CDR3 region has the DNA TGTGCCAGCAGTTTAGTGGGAAATAGCAATCAGCCCCAGCATTTT. Protein sequence: CASSLVGNSNQPQHF.

This clonotype has ten or more counts. The chain employs TRBV6-1 and TRBJ1-2; D uncertain. CDR1 MNHNS and CDR2 SASEGT come from the germline V gene. CDR3 length: 13 amino acids. V was clipped by 7 bases and J by 4 bases, with 13 bases between them. CDR3 DNA sequence: TGTGCCAGCATGCGGGCAGTAGGCTATGGCTACACCTTC. This codes for CASMRAVGYGYTF.

This clonotype was recorded at least ten times. The chain combines TRBV29-1 with TRBJ1-2; weak D call: TRBD1 (5 bases). The length of the CDR3 is 15 residues. Deletions cut 0 bases from V and 0 bases from J, with 11 bases between. Per the germline V gene, CDR1 is SQVTM and CDR2 is ANQGSEA. As DNA, the CDR3 is TGCAGCGTTGAAGAACCGGGACTTCCTAACTATGGCTACACCTTC. Its translation is CSVEEPGLPNYGYTF. The full variable domain, completed using reference TRBV29-1 and TRBJ1-2, is SAVISQKPSRDICQRGTSLTIQCQVDSQVTMMFWYRQQPGQSLTLIATANQGSEATYESGFVIDKFPISRPNLTFSTLTVSNMSPEDSSIYLCSVEEPGLPNYGYTFGSGTRLTVV.

The CDR3: CASSYWGPPGELFF. CDR3 nucleotide sequence: TGTGCCAGCAGTTACTGGGGTCCTCCCGGGGAGCTGTTTTTT. This chain connects TRBV6-5 to TRBJ2-2; D is unclear. Germline loops: CDR1 MNHEY, CDR2 SVGAGI. V shed 1 base and J shed 6 bases, with 9 bases lying between them. The CDR3 totals 14 residues.

The sample holds many counts of this clonotype. The chain has TRBV11-3 and TRBJ1-1; D is undetermined. Germline loops: CDR1 SGHNT, CDR2 YENEEA. The germline V and J ends were trimmed by 0 bases and 9 bases, with 11 bases remaining between them. This CDR3 has 13 residues. CDR3 protein: CASSLEDSTKAFF. For the CDR3, the DNA is TGTGCCAGCAGCTTAGAAGATTCCACGAAAGCTTTCTTT.